Presented here are 32 T cell receptor beta chains from one specimen sequenced in a study of blood T cell repertoires in COVID-19 (dated by TCRdb to 2020 to 2021). Preparation of the library involved the immunoSEQ multiplex PCR assay. The table was pulled from immuneACCESS by TCRdb, which kept in-frame rearrangements only. Such tables lose some clones; where checked, under half of the loss comes from unresolved V genes, and the rest has no known cause. Present in this sample are some 65,000 clones, about 90% of which were seen just once. About 17% of the sample is in the top ten clones. The sample taken for sequencing was peripheral blood. The receptors originated from a man aged 35 to 55 with COVID-19, enrolled during active disease.

This chain connects TRBV7-6 to TRBJ2-1, with 7 nucleotides matching TRBD2. The CDR3 covers 14 residues. The trim removed 5 bases at V and 9 bases at J, leaving 10 bases unmatched. Germline assignment: CDR1 SGHVS and CDR2 FNYEAQ. Written as DNA, the CDR3 is TGTGCCAGCAGCCGTAATCGACTAGCTATTGAGCAGTTCTTC. Protein sequence: CASSRNRLAIEQFF.

The chain is built from TRBV6-1 and TRBJ2-2, with 9 bases matching TRBD1. V shed 4 bases and J 0 bases; nucleotides not matched to a gene: 3. This CDR3 is 16 amino acids long. CDR1 is MNHNS and CDR2 is SASEGT in the germline V gene. CDR3 sequence (DNA): TGTGCCAGCAGTGGGACAGGGGCAGCGAACACCGGGGAGCTGTTTTTT. Translation gives CASSGTGAANTGELFF.

This chain uses TRBV23-1 with TRBJ1-3, with 7 bases that match TRBD1. TRBV23-1 is sorted into the ORF group, with uncertain function. The length of the CDR3 is 17 residues. The trim removed 3 bases at V and 2 bases at J, leaving 10 bases unmatched. The CDR3 nucleotides read TGCGCCAGCAGTCATTCCCAGGGGGTCCCGGCTGGAAACACCATATATTTT. This encodes CASSHSQGVPAGNTIYF.

The chain's CDR3 is CAISESVTGGLNYGYTF. CDR3 coding DNA: TGTGCCATCAGTGAGTCCGTGACAGGGGGCTTAAACTATGGCTACACCTTC. The chain uses TRBV10-3 and TRBJ1-2; 10 bases match TRBD1. The CDR3 runs 17 residues. Germline CDR1 reads ENHRY; CDR2 reads SYGVKD. Trimming removed 0 bases from V and 2 bases from J; junction bases left unmatched: 6.

This clone was detected only a few times. The gene calls are TRBV6-5 and TRBJ1-5; TRBD1 matches 7 bases. This CDR3 comprises 16 residues. The V gene end was trimmed by 2 bases and the J gene end by 2 bases; junction bases not matched to a gene: 6. Germline CDR1 and CDR2: MNHEY and SVGAGI. CDR3 nucleotide sequence: TGTGCCAGCAGTTACAAGGGGGCGCGAGGCAATCAGCCCCAGCATTTT. This gives the protein CASSYKGARGNQPQHF.

This clone turned up a few times. The chain has TRBV28 and TRBJ1-2, with TRBD1 as a possible D gene (5 bases). Germline assignment: CDR1 MDHEN and CDR2 SYDVKM. The CDR3 contains 16 residues. Trimming took off 5 bases at V and 2 bases at J, with 18 bases between the two ends. The CDR3 sequence is CASSPGGEGFNYGYTF. The CDR3 region has the DNA TGTGCCAGCAGTCCCGGGGGGGAGGGGTTCAACTATGGCTACACCTTC.

This chain connects TRBV7-2 to TRBJ2-7; D may be TRBD1 (7 bases). The CDR3 is 13 amino acids. The V and J ends lost 2 bases and 6 bases respectively, with 11 bases between them. Per the germline V gene, CDR1 is SGHTA and CDR2 is FQGNSA. CDR3 nucleotide sequence: TGTGCCAGCAGCTTATTTCAGGGGGGCGAGCAGTACTTC. Protein: CASSLFQGGEQYF.

The gene calls are TRBV19 and TRBJ2-3; 8 bases are a match to TRBD2. Germline CDR1 LNHDA, CDR2 SQIVND (reference sequence). The trim removed 6 bases at V and 2 bases at J, leaving 10 bases unmatched. The CDR3 is 16 residues long. DNA of the CDR3: TGTGCCAGTAGCAAGGGAATAGCGGGACCCACAGATACGCAGTATTTT. Translated, it gives CASSKGIAGPTDTQYF.

The CDR3 DNA reads TGCGCCAGCAGCCAACCTGGGACAAGCTACGAGCAGTACTTC. Its translation is CASSQPGTSYEQYF. The chain uses TRBV4-1 and TRBJ2-7, with D maybe TRBD1 (6 bases). V was shortened by 2 bases and J by 3 bases, with 11 bases between the two germline ends. The CDR3 consists of 14 residues. In germline, CDR1 is MGHRA, CDR2 YSYEKL.

This rearrangement joins TRBV4-2 to TRBJ2-2; the D gene is possibly TRBD1 (5 bases). Germline V gene lookup returns CDR1 LGHNA and CDR2 YNFKEQ. CDR3 length equals 15 residues. V gave up 3 bases and J gave up 1 base, with 9 bases separating them. CDR3 protein: CASSQQGMNTGELFF. Here the CDR3 DNA reads TGTGCCAGCAGCCAGCAGGGAATGAACACCGGGGAGCTGTTTTTT.

The chain joins TRBV4-2 to TRBJ1-2; D is possibly TRBD1 (5 bases). This CDR3 is 12 amino acids long. CDR1 LGHNA and CDR2 YNFKEQ come from the germline V gene. Trimming left V 4 bases short and J 6 bases short, with 9 bases between. The CDR3 sequence is CASSPGTHGYTF. Here the CDR3 DNA reads TGTGCCAGCAGCCCAGGGACTCATGGCTACACCTTC.

This clone was picked up a small number of times. The genes are TRBV9 and TRBJ1-2, with a weak D call TRBD1 (5 bases). The CDR3 spans 15 residues. V was clipped by 0 bases and J by 4 bases, with 13 bases between them. Germline loops: CDR1 SGDLS, CDR2 YYNGEE. The CDR3 bases are TGTGCCAGCAGCGTAGCCGGCACAGGCCCCTATGGCTACACCTTC. This encodes CASSVAGTGPYGYTF.

The chain is built from TRBV10-3 and TRBJ2-7; 8 bases are shared with TRBD1. Losses at the gene ends were 9 bases for V and 2 bases for J; bases not matched to a gene: 6. The CDR3 is 13 residues long. The germline CDR1 and CDR2 sequences are ENHRY and SYGVKD. Written as DNA, the CDR3 is TGTGCCATAGGGACAGGAGAGACCTACGAGCAGTACTTC. Protein sequence: CAIGTGETYEQYF.

The rearrangement links TRBV28 to TRBJ1-3; perhaps TRBD1 as D (6 bases). The V end lost 2 bases, the J end lost 1 base, and 9 bases lay between the germline ends. The CDR3 extends over 15 amino acids. CDR1 MDHEN and CDR2 SYDVKM come from the germline V gene. The CDR3 sequence: CASSLLQGSGNTIYF. The CDR3 nucleotides read TGTGCCAGCAGTTTACTGCAGGGGTCTGGAAACACCATATATTTT. Variable domain in full (rest from reference TRBV28 and TRBJ1-3): DVKVTQSSRYLVKRTGEKVFLECVQDMDHENMFWYRQDPGLGLRLIYFSYDVKMKEKGDIPEGYSVSREKKERFSLILESASTNQTSMYLCASSLLQGSGNTIYFGEGSWLTVV.

In DNA, the CDR3 is TGTGCCAGCAGTTTACTAGGCTACGAGCAGTACTTC. Amino acid sequence: CASSLLGYEQYF. The V gene is TRBV6-5, the J gene TRBJ2-7; D perhaps matches TRBD2 (5 bases). Germline V CDR1 and CDR2: MNHEY, SVGAGI. The ends were cut back, 4 bases at V and 3 bases at J, with 7 bases in the middle. This CDR3 contains 12 residues.

The chain is built from TRBV11-2 and TRBJ1-6; 7 nucleotides agree with TRBD1. The CDR3 is 13 residues long. Germline CDR1 reads SGHAT; CDR2 reads FQNNGV. V was pared by 5 bases and J by 13 bases, with 8 bases of the junction left unmatched. The DNA for the CDR3 is TGTGCCAGCAGCCCGGGACAGCTTAGGCCCCTCCACTTT. This codes for CASSPGQLRPLHF.

The chain combines TRBV29-1 with TRBJ1-3; 10 bases line up with TRBD1. The CDR3 covers 13 residues. Germline V CDR1 and CDR2: SQVTM, ANQGSEA. The J segment lost 4 bases and the V segment lost 6 bases, leaving 3 bases of the junction unmatched. The CDR3: CSVRTGGGNTIYF. The CDR3 DNA follows: TGCAGCGTCCGGACAGGGGGAGGAAACACCATATATTTT.

The rearrangement uses TRBV6-5 and TRBJ1-2; TRBD1 might be the D (6 bases). Germline loops: CDR1 MNHEY, CDR2 SVGAGI. The CDR3 contains 13 residues. V shed 2 bases and J shed 11 bases, with 15 bases lying between them. The CDR3 protein is CASSYPGTRFYTF. As DNA, the CDR3 is TGTGCCAGCAGTTACCCTGGGACAAGATTTTACACCTTC.

The chain uses TRBV5-1 and TRBJ2-7; D is perhaps TRBD2 (6 bases). Germline values: CDR1 SGHRS, CDR2 YFSETQ. CDR3 length: 13 residues. V gave up 4 bases and J gave up 3 bases, with 11 bases separating them. The CDR3 spells CASSGGIGYEQYF. The CDR3 DNA reads as TGCGCCAGCAGCGGCGGGATCGGCTACGAGCAGTACTTC.

V usage is TRBV7-7 and J usage is TRBJ2-1; D gene unclear. Germline CDR1 and CDR2: SSHAT and FNYEAQ (reference sequence). Trimming took 5 bases from V and 6 from J, leaving 11 bases between them. The length of the CDR3 is 13 residues. CDR3 DNA: TGTGCCAGCAGCCTAGATGGGCCCAATGAGCAGTTCTTC. Amino acid sequence: CASSLDGPNEQFF.

V gene TRBV7-2 combines with J gene TRBJ2-5, with TRBD2 as a possible D gene (7 bases). V lost 1 base and J 9 bases, leaving 15 bases between the germline ends. Germline CDR1 and CDR2: SGHTA and FQGNSA. The CDR3 extends over 14 amino acids. Written as DNA, the CDR3 is TGTGCCAGCAGCTTAGAGGGGGGGCCGGTTTCCCAGTACTTC. This encodes CASSLEGGPVSQYF.

The chain is built from TRBV7-9 and TRBJ2-3; tentatively, D is TRBD1 (6 bases). The CDR3 is made up of 14 amino acids. From germline, CDR1 is SEHNR and CDR2 FQNEAQ (reference sequence). Trimming pared 4 bases from V and 6 bases from J, leaving 14 bases between. The CDR3 region is CASSSLGGLDTQYF. For the CDR3, the DNA is TGTGCCAGCAGCTCCCTAGGGGGTCTCGATACGCAGTATTTT.

The V gene is TRBV28, the J gene TRBJ2-7, with 9 bases fitting TRBD2. J gave up 13 bases and V 2 bases, and 6 bases lay outside the gene matches. This CDR3 comprises 12 residues. Germline-derived CDR1 and CDR2 are MDHEN and SYDVKM. CDR3 protein: CASSLGTSLSYF. In DNA, the CDR3 is TGTGCCAGCAGTTTAGGGACTAGCCTTTCATACTTC. The variable domain in full, completed from reference TRBV28 and TRBJ2-7, reads DVKVTQSSRYLVKRTGEKVFLECVQDMDHENMFWYRQDPGLGLRLIYFSYDVKMKEKGDIPEGYSVSREKKERFSLILESASTNQTSMYLCASSLGTSLSYFGPGTRLTVT.

This chain links TRBV3-1 (or the pseudogene TRBV3-2) with TRBJ1-6; maybe TRBD1 (5 bases). The germline V gene encodes CDR1 LGHDT and CDR2 YNNKEL (reference sequence). V was trimmed by 3 bases and J by 4 bases, leaving 16 bases between them. This CDR3 comprises 17 residues. Here the CDR3 reads CASSQLGGRRYNSPLHF. The CDR3 bases are TGTGCCAGCAGCCAGCTGGGGGGACGTCGGTATAATTCACCCCTCCACTTT.

V gene TRBV5-4 combines with J gene TRBJ1-4, with D perhaps TRBD1 (6 bases). The CDR3 is 14 residues long. The germline V gene encodes CDR1 SGHNT and CDR2 YYREEE (reference sequence). V was cut by 1 base and J by 7 bases, with 11 bases left in between. The CDR3 region has the DNA TGTGCCAGCAGCTTGCGGGGGGCGGGTGAAAAACTGTTTTTT. Translation: CASSLRGAGEKLFF.

The chain employs TRBV27 and TRBJ2-6; possibly TRBD1 for D (5 bases). With 3 bases removed from V and 3 bases from J, the gap between germline ends came to 15 bases. This CDR3 has 17 residues. CDR1 MNHEY and CDR2 SMNVEV come from the germline V gene (reference sequence). The CDR3 loop reads CASSLQGPPGGANVLTF. The CDR3 bases are TGTGCCAGCAGTTTGCAGGGTCCCCCTGGTGGGGCCAACGTCCTGACTTTC.

The chain carries TRBV19 and TRBJ2-2; 9 bases are shared with TRBD2. Germline assignment: CDR1 LNHDA and CDR2 SQIVND (reference sequence). This CDR3 has 15 residues. The V segment lost 6 bases and the J segment 2 bases; nucleotides outside the gene matches: 4. This CDR3 is CASSQLAGNTGELFF. As DNA, the CDR3 is TGTGCCAGTAGCCAACTAGCGGGTAACACCGGGGAGCTGTTTTTT.

In this sample, this clone turned up once. The gene calls are TRBV24-1 and TRBJ1-5, with a weak D call TRBD1 (6 bases). Germline lookup yields CDR1 KGHDR and CDR2 SFDVKD. The CDR3 consists of 13 residues. V was clipped by 7 bases and J by 9 bases, with 15 bases between them. The CDR3 nucleotides are TGTGCCACCAGGGGGGCCGGAGGCGGGCCCCAGCATTTT. Its translation: CATRGAGGGPQHF.

The rearrangement joins TRBV6-5 to TRBJ2-3; the D is unclear. The CDR3 covers 11 residues. Trimming pared 4 bases from V and 6 bases from J, leaving 5 bases between. Germline CDR1 MNHEY, CDR2 SVGAGI. The CDR3 spells CASSSRDTQYF. The CDR3, as DNA: TGTGCCAGCAGTTCTCGGGATACGCAGTATTTT.

The chain is built from TRBV24-1 and TRBJ1-5, with a tentative D call TRBD1 (6 bases). The CDR3 loop spans 19 amino acids. The V gene's germline CDR1 is KGHDR and CDR2 SFDVKD. V was trimmed by 4 bases and J by 1 base, leaving 22 bases between them. The CDR3 DNA reads TGTGCCACCAGTGACCCTCCTTTTTACAGGGATCGGAGCAATCAGCCCCAGCATTTT. Translating it yields CATSDPPFYRDRSNQPQHF.

There are a few counts of this clone. The CDR3 here is CASSQGNSNQPQHF. The CDR3 nucleotides are TGTGCCAGCAGCCAGGGGAATAGCAATCAGCCCCAGCATTTT. This chain connects TRBV7-9 to TRBJ1-5; maybe TRBD1 (6 bases). CDR1 and CDR2 (germline): SEHNR, FQNEAQ (reference sequence). This CDR3 is 14 amino acids long. The V end lost 5 bases, the J end lost 0 bases, and 8 bases lay between the germline ends.

The rearrangement links TRBV30 to TRBJ2-1; D unclear. The ends were cut back, 2 bases at V and 1 base at J, with 6 bases in the middle. CDR3 length: 13 amino acids. CDR1 is GTSNPN, CDR2 SVGIG, per germline (reference sequence). CDR3 sequence: CAWSQASYNEQFF. For the CDR3, the DNA is TGTGCCTGGAGTCAGGCTTCCTACAATGAGCAGTTCTTC.